This is a list of T cell receptor beta chains from one sample in a study of blood T cell repertoires in COVID-19. TCRdb keeps only in-frame clones here, not all; method: immunoSEQ multiplex PCR. Of 150,000 to 200,000 clones listed, just over 85% are singletons. Source material: peripheral blood. These receptors all come from a man aged 55 to 69 with acute or convalescent COVID-19. CDR3s include the opening cysteine and the closing phenylalanine or tryptophan. Each record gives: CDR3 length, J gene, D gene, V gene, clone size, CDR3 DNA, CDR3 protein. D genes are given only for firm matches. The listing skips clone size in some rows; elsewhere it reads once, few, many or a size class.

CDR3 length: 13; J gene: TRBJ1-4; D gene: .; V gene: TRBV11-2; clone size: .; CDR3 DNA: TGTGCCAGCAGCTCCTCTTTGAATGAAAAACTGTTTTTT; CDR3 protein: CASSSSLNEKLFF
CDR3 length: 13; J gene: TRBJ2-1; D gene: .; V gene: TRBV2; clone size: .; CDR3 DNA: TGTGCCAGCAGTTTCTCTGAGGGTGTCCGGCAGTTCTTC; CDR3 protein: CASSFSEGVRQFF
CDR3 length: 15; J gene: TRBJ2-7; D gene: .; V gene: TRBV6-1; clone size: .; CDR3 DNA: TGTGCCAGCAGTGAAGTACAGGGAGCACCCTACGAGCAGTACTTC; CDR3 protein: CASSEVQGAPYEQYF
CDR3 length: 14; J gene: TRBJ2-7; D gene: .; V gene: TRBV7-8; clone size: .; CDR3 DNA: TGTGCCAGCAGCCAAGGCACAGTTGGCCCCGAGCAGTACTTC; CDR3 protein: CASSQGTVGPEQYF
CDR3 length: 15; J gene: TRBJ1-2; D gene: .; V gene: TRBV3-1/TRBV3-2; clone size: .; CDR3 DNA: TGTGCCAGCACTAACTCGAAAACAGGGTACTATGGCTACACCTTC; CDR3 protein: CASTNSKTGYYGYTF
CDR3 length: 15; J gene: TRBJ2-1; D gene: .; V gene: TRBV9; clone size: .; CDR3 DNA: TGTGCCAGCAGCGTAGCCCCCACAGGGCAGGATGAGCAGTTCTTC; CDR3 protein: CASSVAPTGQDEQFF
CDR3 length: 13; J gene: TRBJ2-1; D gene: .; V gene: TRBV9; clone size: .; CDR3 DNA: TGTGCCAGCAGCCCCGTTCAGGGAAATGAGCAGTTCTTC; CDR3 protein: CASSPVQGNEQFF
CDR3 length: 14; J gene: TRBJ2-5; D gene: .; V gene: TRBV24-1; clone size: .; CDR3 DNA: TGTGCCACCAGTGGAGACTACCCCGCCGAGACCCAGTACTTC; CDR3 protein: CATSGDYPAETQYF
CDR3 length: 14; J gene: TRBJ2-5; D gene: TRBD2; V gene: TRBV18; clone size: .; CDR3 DNA: TGTGCCAGCACCGGGACTACCACCGAAGAGACCCAGTACTTC; CDR3 protein: CASTGTTTEETQYF
CDR3 length: 14; J gene: TRBJ1-2; D gene: .; V gene: TRBV29-1; clone size: .; CDR3 DNA: TGCAGCGTTGAACCTGCCGGGGACTACTATGGCTACACCTTC; CDR3 protein: CSVEPAGDYYGYTF
CDR3 length: 14; J gene: TRBJ1-6; D gene: TRBD1; V gene: TRBV3-1/TRBV3-2; clone size: .; CDR3 DNA: TGTGCCAGCAGGGCCGGGACAGGGAATTCACCCCTCCACTTT; CDR3 protein: CASRAGTGNSPLHF
CDR3 length: 15; J gene: TRBJ1-3; D gene: TRBD1; V gene: TRBV28; clone size: .; CDR3 DNA: TGTGCCAGCAGTTACAGGGGACGCTCTGGAAACACCATATATTTT; CDR3 protein: CASSYRGRSGNTIYF
CDR3 length: 15; J gene: TRBJ1-2; D gene: .; V gene: TRBV2; clone size: .; CDR3 DNA: TGTGCCAGCAGTGAAGTTCAGATTCCTAACTATGGCTACACCTTC; CDR3 protein: CASSEVQIPNYGYTF
CDR3 length: 13; J gene: TRBJ1-4; D gene: TRBD1; V gene: TRBV27; clone size: .; CDR3 DNA: TGTGCCAGCTCCACAGGGGGCGATGAAAAACTGTTTTTT; CDR3 protein: CASSTGGDEKLFF
CDR3 length: 14; J gene: TRBJ1-2; D gene: .; V gene: TRBV27; clone size: .; CDR3 DNA: TGTGCCGCCGGAGGTTCCTCCTCTGGGTATGGCTACACCTTC; CDR3 protein: CAAGGSSSGYGYTF
CDR3 length: 14; J gene: TRBJ1-2; D gene: .; V gene: TRBV28; clone size: .; CDR3 DNA: TGTGCCAGCAGTTTCCCAGGGCTAGGGATCGGCTACACCTTC; CDR3 protein: CASSFPGLGIGYTF
CDR3 length: 14; J gene: TRBJ2-5; D gene: TRBD1; V gene: TRBV5-1; clone size: .; CDR3 DNA: TGCGCCAGCAATCCGGGACAGGGTGAGGCGACCCAGTACTTC; CDR3 protein: CASNPGQGEATQYF
CDR3 length: 15; J gene: TRBJ2-7; D gene: TRBD1; V gene: TRBV5-1; clone size: .; CDR3 DNA: TGCGCCAGCAGCTTGAACGACAGGGGGCTGAACGAGCAGTACTTC; CDR3 protein: CASSLNDRGLNEQYF
CDR3 length: 13; J gene: TRBJ2-1; D gene: .; V gene: TRBV5-1; clone size: .; CDR3 DNA: TGCGCCAGCAGCTTGGGGCCGGGGGTGGAGCAGTTCTTC; CDR3 protein: CASSLGPGVEQFF
CDR3 length: 14; J gene: TRBJ2-5; D gene: .; V gene: TRBV5-4; clone size: .; CDR3 DNA: TGTGCCAGCAGCCCAACAGGGTACCAAGAGACCCAGTACTTC; CDR3 protein: CASSPTGYQETQYF
CDR3 length: 13; J gene: TRBJ1-1; D gene: TRBD1; V gene: TRBV6-5; clone size: .; CDR3 DNA: TGTGCCACCCTAGGGACAGGGTACACTGAAGCTTTCTTT; CDR3 protein: CATLGTGYTEAFF
CDR3 length: 11; J gene: TRBJ1-2; D gene: .; V gene: TRBV20-1; clone size: once; CDR3 DNA: TGCAGTGGGGGGGAGCCCTATGGCTACACCTTC; CDR3 protein: CSGGEPYGYTF
CDR3 length: 14; J gene: TRBJ2-1; D gene: TRBD1; V gene: TRBV19; clone size: .; CDR3 DNA: TGTGCCAGCGCACCCTGGGACAGGGACAATGAGCAGTTCTTC; CDR3 protein: CASAPWDRDNEQFF
CDR3 length: 14; J gene: TRBJ2-2; D gene: TRBD2; V gene: TRBV9; clone size: .; CDR3 DNA: TGTGCCAGCAGCGTAGGGGCTAGCGGCGGGGAGCTGTTTTTT; CDR3 protein: CASSVGASGGELFF
CDR3 length: 15; J gene: TRBJ1-4; D gene: .; V gene: TRBV30; clone size: .; CDR3 DNA: TGTGCCTGGAGTGGACCGACTCTAACCGGAGAAAAACTGTTTTTT; CDR3 protein: CAWSGPTLTGEKLFF
CDR3 length: 15; J gene: TRBJ2-7; D gene: TRBD2; V gene: TRBV3-1/TRBV3-2; clone size: .; CDR3 DNA: TGTGCCAGCAGGCTCTTGACTAGCGGAAGGAACGAGCAGTACTTC; CDR3 protein: CASRLLTSGRNEQYF
CDR3 length: 15; J gene: TRBJ1-1; D gene: .; V gene: TRBV18; clone size: .; CDR3 DNA: TGTGCCAGCTCACGGGCAGGTTTCATGAACACTGAAGCTTTCTTT; CDR3 protein: CASSRAGFMNTEAFF
CDR3 length: 15; J gene: TRBJ1-1; D gene: .; V gene: TRBV5-1; clone size: .; CDR3 DNA: TGCGCCAGCAGCTCCGACCCCGCAGGGAACACTGAAGCTTTCTTT; CDR3 protein: CASSSDPAGNTEAFF
CDR3 length: 17; J gene: TRBJ1-1; D gene: .; V gene: TRBV27; clone size: .; CDR3 DNA: TGTGCCAGCAGTTTAAGCTGGGCGATGGGGCGGTACACTGAAGCTTTCTTT; CDR3 protein: CASSLSWAMGRYTEAFF
CDR3 length: 16; J gene: TRBJ1-1; D gene: TRBD1; V gene: TRBV9; clone size: .; CDR3 DNA: TGTGCCAGCAGCGCCCGGACAGGGCCCTCGAACACTGAAGCTTTCTTT; CDR3 protein: CASSARTGPSNTEAFF
CDR3 length: 16; J gene: TRBJ2-2; D gene: .; V gene: TRBV15; clone size: .; CDR3 DNA: TGTGCCACCAGCAGGATGGAGATGGATTGGACCGGGGAGCTGTTTTTT; CDR3 protein: CATSRMEMDWTGELFF
CDR3 length: 19; J gene: TRBJ1-2; D gene: TRBD1; V gene: TRBV4-1; clone size: once; CDR3 DNA: TGCGCCAGCAGCCAGCCCGCCGGGACAGCCCAATTAATGCACCTTGGCTACACCTTC; CDR3 protein: CASSQPAGTAQLMHLGYTF
CDR3 length: 17; J gene: TRBJ1-4; D gene: TRBD1; V gene: TRBV19; clone size: .; CDR3 DNA: TGTGCCAGTAGTTCGGGACAGGGGTCCGGGTGGAATGAAAAACTGTTTTTT; CDR3 protein: CASSSGQGSGWNEKLFF
CDR3 length: 12; J gene: TRBJ1-2; D gene: .; V gene: TRBV27; clone size: .; CDR3 DNA: TGTGCCAGCAGACAGGCGTCATATGGCTACACCTTC; CDR3 protein: CASRQASYGYTF
CDR3 length: 16; J gene: TRBJ1-5; D gene: .; V gene: TRBV28; clone size: .; CDR3 DNA: TGTGCCAGCACCCGCGGGATGAGTCTACGCAATCAGCCCCAGCATTTT; CDR3 protein: CASTRGMSLRNQPQHF
CDR3 length: 16; J gene: TRBJ1-5; D gene: .; V gene: TRBV27; clone size: .; CDR3 DNA: TGTGCCAGCAGTCCGAGGGGGTTATATAGCAATCAGCCCCAGCATTTT; CDR3 protein: CASSPRGLYSNQPQHF
CDR3 length: 14; J gene: TRBJ1-2; D gene: .; V gene: TRBV28; clone size: once; CDR3 DNA: TGTGCCAGCAGTTTACGGGAAGCTAACTATGGCTACACCTTC; CDR3 protein: CASSLREANYGYTF
CDR3 length: 16; J gene: TRBJ1-5; D gene: .; V gene: TRBV4-1; clone size: .; CDR3 DNA: TGCGCCAGCAGCCAAGATCGAGACTATAGCAATCAGCCCCAGCATTTT; CDR3 protein: CASSQDRDYSNQPQHF
CDR3 length: 16; J gene: TRBJ1-1; D gene: .; V gene: TRBV6-5; clone size: few; CDR3 DNA: TGTGCCAGCAGTTCCTCGCGGGTCCGGATGAACACTGAAGCTTTCTTT; CDR3 protein: CASSSSRVRMNTEAFF
CDR3 length: 14; J gene: TRBJ2-7; D gene: TRBD2; V gene: TRBV27; clone size: .; CDR3 DNA: TGTGCCAGCAGTTTTGCGGGAGGGTCGAGTGAGCAGTACTTC; CDR3 protein: CASSFAGGSSEQYF
CDR3 length: 17; J gene: TRBJ1-6; D gene: .; V gene: TRBV5-4; clone size: .; CDR3 DNA: TGTGCCAGCAGAGATTCAAGACTTAGCTCCTATAATTCACCCCTCCACTTT; CDR3 protein: CASRDSRLSSYNSPLHF
CDR3 length: 14; J gene: TRBJ1-2; D gene: .; V gene: TRBV11-2; clone size: .; CDR3 DNA: TGTGCCAGCAGCTTAGTGGAGGGTCTCTATGGCTACACCTTC; CDR3 protein: CASSLVEGLYGYTF
CDR3 length: 15; J gene: TRBJ1-5; D gene: .; V gene: TRBV11-1; clone size: .; CDR3 DNA: TGTGCCAGCAGCTTAGGGGCAGGGGAGGGACAGCCCCAGCATTTT; CDR3 protein: CASSLGAGEGQPQHF
CDR3 length: 15; J gene: TRBJ2-7; D gene: TRBD2; V gene: TRBV19; clone size: .; CDR3 DNA: TGTGCCAGCTCAACCGCGGGGGGACGGGGCTACGAGCAGTACTTC; CDR3 protein: CASSTAGGRGYEQYF
CDR3 length: 15; J gene: TRBJ2-2; D gene: TRBD2; V gene: TRBV7-3; clone size: .; CDR3 DNA: TGTGCCAGCAGCTTAGGGACTAGCGGAACCGGGGAGCTGTTTTTT; CDR3 protein: CASSLGTSGTGELFF
CDR3 length: 16; J gene: TRBJ2-5; D gene: TRBD2; V gene: TRBV11-2; clone size: few; CDR3 DNA: TGTGCCAGCAGCTTAGGCCTTAGCGGGCTGCAAGAGACCCAGTACTTC; CDR3 protein: CASSLGLSGLQETQYF
CDR3 length: 13; J gene: TRBJ2-7; D gene: TRBD1; V gene: TRBV5-6; clone size: .; CDR3 DNA: TGTGCCAGCAGCTGGGACAGGGGGCAGGAGCAGTACTTC; CDR3 protein: CASSWDRGQEQYF
CDR3 length: 16; J gene: TRBJ2-1; D gene: TRBD2; V gene: TRBV6-4; clone size: .; CDR3 DNA: TGTGCCAGCAGTGACGGTGGGAGGGGTTCCTACAATGAGCAGTTCTTC; CDR3 protein: CASSDGGRGSYNEQFF